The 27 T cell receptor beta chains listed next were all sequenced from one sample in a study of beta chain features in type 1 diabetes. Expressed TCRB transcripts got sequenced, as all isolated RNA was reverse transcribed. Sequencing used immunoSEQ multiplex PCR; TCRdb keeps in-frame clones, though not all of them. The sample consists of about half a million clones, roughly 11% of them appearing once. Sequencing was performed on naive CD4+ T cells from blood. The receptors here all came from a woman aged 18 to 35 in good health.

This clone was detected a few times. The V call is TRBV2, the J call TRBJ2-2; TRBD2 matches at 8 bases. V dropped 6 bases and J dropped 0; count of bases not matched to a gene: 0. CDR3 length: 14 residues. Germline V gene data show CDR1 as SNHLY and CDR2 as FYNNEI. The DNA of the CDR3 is TGTGCCAGCAGACTAGCGGCGAACACCGGGGAGCTGTTTTTT. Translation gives CASRLAANTGELFF. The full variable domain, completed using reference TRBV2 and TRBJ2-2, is EPEVTQTPSHQVTQMGQEVILRCVPISNHLYFYWYRQILGQKVEFLVSFYNNEISEKSEIFDDQFSVERPDGSNFTLKIRSTKLEDSAMYFCASRLAANTGELFFGEGSRLTVL.

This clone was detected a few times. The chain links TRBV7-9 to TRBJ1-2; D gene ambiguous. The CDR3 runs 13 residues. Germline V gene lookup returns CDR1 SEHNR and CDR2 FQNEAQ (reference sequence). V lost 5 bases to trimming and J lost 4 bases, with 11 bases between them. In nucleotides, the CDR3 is TGTGCCAGCAGCCACGAAACCTCCTATGGCTACACCTTC. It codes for CASSHETSYGYTF. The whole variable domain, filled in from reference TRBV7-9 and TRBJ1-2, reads DTGVSQNPRHKITKRGQNVTFRCDPISEHNRLYWYRQTLGQGPEFLTYFQNEAQLEKSRLLSDRFSAERPKGSFSTLEIQRTEQGDSAMYLCASSHETSYGYTFGSGTRLTVV.

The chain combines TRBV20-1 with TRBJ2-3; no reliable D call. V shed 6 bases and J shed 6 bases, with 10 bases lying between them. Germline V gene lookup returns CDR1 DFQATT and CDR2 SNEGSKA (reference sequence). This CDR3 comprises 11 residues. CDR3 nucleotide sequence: TGCAGTGCAATTGGGTACGATACGCAGTATTTT. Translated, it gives CSAIGYDTQYF.

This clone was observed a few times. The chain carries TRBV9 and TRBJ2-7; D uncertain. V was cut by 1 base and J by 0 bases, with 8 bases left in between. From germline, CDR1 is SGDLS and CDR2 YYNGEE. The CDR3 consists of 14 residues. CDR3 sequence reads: CASSVPTNSYEQYV. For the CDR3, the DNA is TGTGCCAGCAGCGTACCTACAAACTCCTACGAGCAGTACGTC.

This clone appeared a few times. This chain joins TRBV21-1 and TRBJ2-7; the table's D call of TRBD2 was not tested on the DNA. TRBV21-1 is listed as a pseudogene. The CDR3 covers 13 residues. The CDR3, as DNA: TGTGCCAAAGCGACTAGCGGAGCCTACGAGCAGTACTTC. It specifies CAKATSGAYEQYF.

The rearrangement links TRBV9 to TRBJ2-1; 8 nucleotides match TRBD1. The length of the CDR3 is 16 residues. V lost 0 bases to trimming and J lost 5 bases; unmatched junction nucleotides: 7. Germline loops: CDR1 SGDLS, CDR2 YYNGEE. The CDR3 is CASSVGATGENNEQFF. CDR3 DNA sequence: TGTGCCAGCAGCGTAGGGGCGACAGGGGAAAACAATGAGCAGTTCTTC.

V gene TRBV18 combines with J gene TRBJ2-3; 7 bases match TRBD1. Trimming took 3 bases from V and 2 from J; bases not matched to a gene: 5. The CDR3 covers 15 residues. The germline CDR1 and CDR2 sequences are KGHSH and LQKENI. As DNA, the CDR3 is TGTGCCAGCTCACCCTCGACAGGGTACACAGATACGCAGTATTTT. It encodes CASSPSTGYTDTQYF.

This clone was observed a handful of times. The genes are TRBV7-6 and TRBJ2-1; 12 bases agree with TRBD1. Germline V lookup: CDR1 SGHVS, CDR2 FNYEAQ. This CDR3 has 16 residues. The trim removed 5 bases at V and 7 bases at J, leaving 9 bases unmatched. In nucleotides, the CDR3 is TGTGCCAGCAGCCGACGCCCGGGACAGGGGGCAAATGAGCAGTTCTTC. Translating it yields CASSRRPGQGANEQFF.

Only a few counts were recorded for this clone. The CDR3 DNA follows: TGCAGCGTTTGTGGTGGGAGGGCGTCCACAGATACGCAGTATTTT. Its protein is CSVCGGRASTDTQYF. V usage is TRBV29-1 and J usage is TRBJ2-3; 7 positions agree with TRBD2. J lost 2 bases, V lost 5 bases, and 10 bases had no gene match. The germline V gene encodes CDR1 SQVTM and CDR2 ANQGSEA. The CDR3 length is 15 residues.

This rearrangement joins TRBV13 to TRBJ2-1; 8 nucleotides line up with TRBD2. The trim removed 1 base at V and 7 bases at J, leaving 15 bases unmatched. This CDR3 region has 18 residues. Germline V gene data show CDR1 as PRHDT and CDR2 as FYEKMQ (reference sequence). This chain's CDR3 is CASSLVVGLASGWNEQFF. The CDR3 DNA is TGTGCCAGCAGCTTAGTTGTCGGTTTGGCTAGCGGGTGGAATGAGCAGTTCTTC.

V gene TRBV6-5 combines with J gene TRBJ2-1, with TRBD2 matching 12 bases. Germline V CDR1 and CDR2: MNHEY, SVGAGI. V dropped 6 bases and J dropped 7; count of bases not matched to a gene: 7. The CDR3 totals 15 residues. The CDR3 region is CASSRTSGVSNEQFF. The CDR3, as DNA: TGTGCCAGCAGCCGGACTAGCGGGGTCAGTAATGAGCAGTTCTTC.

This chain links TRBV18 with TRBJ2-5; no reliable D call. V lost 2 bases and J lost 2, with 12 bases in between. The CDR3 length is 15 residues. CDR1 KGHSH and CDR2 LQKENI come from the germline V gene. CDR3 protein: CASSPGVLVQETQYF. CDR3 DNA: TGTGCCAGCTCACCAGGGGTGTTGGTTCAAGAGACCCAGTACTTC.

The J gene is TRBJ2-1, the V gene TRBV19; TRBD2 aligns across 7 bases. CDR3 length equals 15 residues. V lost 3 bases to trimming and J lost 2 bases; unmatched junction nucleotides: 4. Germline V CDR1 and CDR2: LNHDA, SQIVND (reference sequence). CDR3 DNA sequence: TGTGCCAGTAGTATGGGCCTAGCGGCCTACAATGAGCAGTTCTTC. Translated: CASSMGLAAYNEQFF.

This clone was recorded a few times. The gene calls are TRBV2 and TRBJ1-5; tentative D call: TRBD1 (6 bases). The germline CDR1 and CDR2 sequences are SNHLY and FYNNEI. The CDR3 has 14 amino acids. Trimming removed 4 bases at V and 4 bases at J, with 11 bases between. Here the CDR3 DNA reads TGTGCCAGCAGTGTACAGGGCCTAAATCAGCCCCAGCATTTT. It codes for CASSVQGLNQPQHF.

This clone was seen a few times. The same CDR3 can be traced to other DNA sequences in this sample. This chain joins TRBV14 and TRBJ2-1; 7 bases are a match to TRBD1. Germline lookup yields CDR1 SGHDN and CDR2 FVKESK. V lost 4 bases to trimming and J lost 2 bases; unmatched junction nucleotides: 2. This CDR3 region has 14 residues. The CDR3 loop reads CASSPRGPYNEQFF. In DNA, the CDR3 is TGTGCCAGCAGCCCTAGGGGGCCCTACAATGAGCAGTTCTTC. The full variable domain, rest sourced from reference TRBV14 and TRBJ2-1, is EAGVTQFPSHSVIEKGQTVTLRCDPISGHDNLYWYRRVMGKEIKFLLHFVKESKQDESGMPNNRFLAERTGGTYSTLKVQPAELEDSGVYFCASSPRGPYNEQFFGPGTRLTVL.

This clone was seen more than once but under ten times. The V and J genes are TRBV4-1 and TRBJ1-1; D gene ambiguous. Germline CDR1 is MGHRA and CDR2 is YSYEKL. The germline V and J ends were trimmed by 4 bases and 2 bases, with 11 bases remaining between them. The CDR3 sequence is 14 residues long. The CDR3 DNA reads TGCGCCAGCAGCCTAGACCACAGAAACACTGAAGCTTTCTTT. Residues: CASSLDHRNTEAFF.

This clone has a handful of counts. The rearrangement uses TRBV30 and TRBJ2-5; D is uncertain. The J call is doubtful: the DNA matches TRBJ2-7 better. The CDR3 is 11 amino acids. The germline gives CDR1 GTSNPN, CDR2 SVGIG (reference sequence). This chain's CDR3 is CAWSTAYEQYF. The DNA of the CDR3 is TGTGCCTGGAGTACAGCCTACGAGCAGTACTTC.

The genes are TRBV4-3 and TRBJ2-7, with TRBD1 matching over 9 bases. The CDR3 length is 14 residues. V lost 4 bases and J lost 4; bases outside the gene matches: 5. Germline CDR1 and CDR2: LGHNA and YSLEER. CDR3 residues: CASSRGTGRYEQYF. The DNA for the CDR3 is TGCGCCAGCAGCCGAGGGACAGGGAGGTACGAGCAGTACTTC.

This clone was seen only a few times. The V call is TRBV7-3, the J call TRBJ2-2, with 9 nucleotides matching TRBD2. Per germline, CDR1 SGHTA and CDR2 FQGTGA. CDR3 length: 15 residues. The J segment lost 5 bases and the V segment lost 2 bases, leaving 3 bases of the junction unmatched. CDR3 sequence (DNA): TGTGCCAGCAGCTTAGAGCTAGCGGGGACCGGGGAGCTGTTTTTT. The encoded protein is CASSLELAGTGELFF.

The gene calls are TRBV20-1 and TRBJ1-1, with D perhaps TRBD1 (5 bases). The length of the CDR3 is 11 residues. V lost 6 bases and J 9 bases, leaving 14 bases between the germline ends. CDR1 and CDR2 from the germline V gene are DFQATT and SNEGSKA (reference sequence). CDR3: CSAPGTYQAFF. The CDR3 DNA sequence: TGCAGTGCACCCGGGACTTATCAAGCTTTCTTT.

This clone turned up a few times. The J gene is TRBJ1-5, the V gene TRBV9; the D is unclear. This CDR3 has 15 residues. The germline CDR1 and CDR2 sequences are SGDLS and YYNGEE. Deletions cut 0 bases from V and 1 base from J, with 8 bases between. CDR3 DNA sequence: TGTGCCAGCAGCGTAGCGGGTTTCAGCAATCAGCCCCAGCATTTT. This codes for CASSVAGFSNQPQHF.

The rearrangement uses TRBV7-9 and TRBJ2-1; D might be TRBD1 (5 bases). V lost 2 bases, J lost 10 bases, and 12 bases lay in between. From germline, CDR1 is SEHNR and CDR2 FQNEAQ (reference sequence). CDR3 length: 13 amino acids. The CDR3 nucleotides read TGTGCCAGCAGCTTAAGAGACAGCTCCGAGCAGTTCTTC. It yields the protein CASSLRDSSEQFF.

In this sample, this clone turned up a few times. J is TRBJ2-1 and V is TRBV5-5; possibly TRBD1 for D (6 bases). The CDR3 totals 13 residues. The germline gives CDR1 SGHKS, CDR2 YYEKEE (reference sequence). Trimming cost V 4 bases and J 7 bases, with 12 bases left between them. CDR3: CASSRIQGNEQFF. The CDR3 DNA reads TGTGCCAGCAGCCGGATACAGGGAAATGAGCAGTTCTTC.

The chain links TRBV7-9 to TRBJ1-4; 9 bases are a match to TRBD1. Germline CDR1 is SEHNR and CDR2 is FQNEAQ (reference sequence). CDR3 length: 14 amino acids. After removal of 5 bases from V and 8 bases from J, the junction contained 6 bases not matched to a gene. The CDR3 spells CASSPQGAEEKLFF. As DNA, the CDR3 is TGTGCCAGCAGCCCACAGGGGGCTGAGGAAAAACTGTTTTTT.

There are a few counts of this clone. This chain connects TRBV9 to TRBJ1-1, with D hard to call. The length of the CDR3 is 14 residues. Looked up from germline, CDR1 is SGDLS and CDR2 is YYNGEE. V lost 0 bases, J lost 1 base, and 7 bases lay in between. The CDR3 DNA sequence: TGTGCCAGCAGCGTAGCTTATAGGAACACTGAAGCTTTCTTT. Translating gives CASSVAYRNTEAFF.

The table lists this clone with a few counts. CDR3 coding DNA: TGCGCCAGCAGTCGTAGGCCGGGCTATGGCTACACCTTC. Protein sequence: CASSRRPGYGYTF. The chain recombines TRBV23-1 with TRBJ1-2; no clear D. TRBV23-1 is marked as an open reading frame, function uncertain. V shed 4 bases and J shed 4 bases, with 10 bases lying between them. The CDR3 contains 13 residues.

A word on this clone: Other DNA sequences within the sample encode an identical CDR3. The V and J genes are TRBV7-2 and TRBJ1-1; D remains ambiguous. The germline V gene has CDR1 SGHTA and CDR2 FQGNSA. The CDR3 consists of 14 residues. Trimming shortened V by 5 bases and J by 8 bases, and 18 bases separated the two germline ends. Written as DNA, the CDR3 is TGTGCCAGCAGCCTCCAATCAGGCGGAGTCGAAGCTTTCTTT. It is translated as CASSLQSGGVEAFF. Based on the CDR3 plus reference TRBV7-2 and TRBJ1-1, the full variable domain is GAGVSQSPSNKVTEKGKDVELRCDPISGHTALYWYRQSLGQGLEFLIYFQGNSAPDKSGLPSDRFSAERTGGSVSTLTIQRTQQEDSAVYLCASSLQSGGVEAFFGQGTRLTVV.